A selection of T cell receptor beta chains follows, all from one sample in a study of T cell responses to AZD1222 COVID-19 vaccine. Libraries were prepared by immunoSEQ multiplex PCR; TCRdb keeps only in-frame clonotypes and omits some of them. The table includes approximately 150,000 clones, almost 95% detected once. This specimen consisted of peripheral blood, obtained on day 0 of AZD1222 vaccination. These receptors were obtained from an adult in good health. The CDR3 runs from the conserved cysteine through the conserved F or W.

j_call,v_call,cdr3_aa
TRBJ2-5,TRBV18,CASSPGPGTGGAETQYF
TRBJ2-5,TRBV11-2,CASNSVRGRETQYF
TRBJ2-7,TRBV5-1,CASSLAASYEQYF
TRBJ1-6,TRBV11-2,CASSRPWDRGSPLHF
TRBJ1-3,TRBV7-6,CASSFQDYSGNTIYF
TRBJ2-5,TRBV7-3,CASSLPRTHQETQYF
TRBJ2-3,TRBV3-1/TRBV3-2,CASSQGPGLSTDTQYF
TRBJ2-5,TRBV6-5,CASSYRWTEETQYF
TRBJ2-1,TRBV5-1,CASSLEGTIGNEQFF
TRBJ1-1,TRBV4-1,CASSARGQGADTEAFF
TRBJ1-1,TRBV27,CASHWGAVNTEAFF
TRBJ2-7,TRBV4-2,CASSQDRKGGREQYF
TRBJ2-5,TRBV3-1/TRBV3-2,CAGSTGNMAQYF
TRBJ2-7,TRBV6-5,CASSYTGTSEQYF
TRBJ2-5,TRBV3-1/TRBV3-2,CASSQIKWGTQYF
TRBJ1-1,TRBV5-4,CASSPGTGAEAFF
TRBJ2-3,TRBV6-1,CASSEAFSGTDTQYF
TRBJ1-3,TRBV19,CASRIRDAFQGSGNTIYF
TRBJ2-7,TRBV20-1,CSASLWAHHAYEQYF
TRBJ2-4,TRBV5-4,CASSFIDSKNIQYF
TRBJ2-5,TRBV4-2,CASSQTSGQETQYF
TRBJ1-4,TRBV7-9,CASSLEAEKLFF
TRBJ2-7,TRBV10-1,CASSEPGTVYEQYF
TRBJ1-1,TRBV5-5,CASSIQEDTEAFF
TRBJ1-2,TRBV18,CASSPRGTETHYGYTF
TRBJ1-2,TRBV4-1,CASSLGQNYGYTF
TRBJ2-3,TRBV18,CASSPGTGDTDTQYF
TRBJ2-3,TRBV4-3,CASSRWRGGPDTQYF
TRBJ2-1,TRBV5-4,CASRLDQGVFDEQFF
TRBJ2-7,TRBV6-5,CASSYRRLAGVGEQYF
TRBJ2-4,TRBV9,CASSPPAREYIQYF
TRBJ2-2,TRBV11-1,CASSPSLGGTGELFF
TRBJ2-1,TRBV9,CASSVAGQGGSYNEQFF
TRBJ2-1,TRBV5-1,CASSLDRTGVNEQFF
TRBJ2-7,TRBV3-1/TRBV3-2,CASSSFWGGYEQYF
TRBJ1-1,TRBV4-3,CASSQGENTEAFF
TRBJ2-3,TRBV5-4,CASSLATGWLAGEDTQYF
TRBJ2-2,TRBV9,CASSEETGGGWTGELFF
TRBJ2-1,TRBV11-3,CASSLGRRSYNEQFF
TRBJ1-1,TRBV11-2,CASSLEYMNTEAFF
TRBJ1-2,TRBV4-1,CASSHGLRGHRKGYTF
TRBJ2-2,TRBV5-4,CASSFPGGDGELFF
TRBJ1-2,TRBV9,CASSVTTGRNGYTF
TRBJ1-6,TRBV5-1,CASSSIGTGNSPLHF
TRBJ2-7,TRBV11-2,CASSPINRGRSSYEQYF
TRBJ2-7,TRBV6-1,CASSEGTRFYEQYF
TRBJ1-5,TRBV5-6,CASSLEGGGNQPQHF
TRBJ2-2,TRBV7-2,CASKRRTGNTGELFF
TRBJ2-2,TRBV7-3,CASSPTGPGPTGELFF
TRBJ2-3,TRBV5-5,CASSLETDTQYF